The 2 T cell receptor beta chains below all came from one sample that was sequenced in a study of cytomegalovirus exposure and HLA in healthy donors. PCR used 60 Vbeta primers and 13 Jbeta primers. Sequencing was performed with immunoSEQ multiplex PCR; in TCRdb, only in-frame clones are kept and a portion is missing. The sample includes fewer than 200,000 clones, approximately 9.5% of them seen just once. The sequencing sample was made of PBMCs. Receptors originate from a woman under 40 in good health and CMV-seropositive.

This clone has a handful of counts. The chain couples TRBV7-8 to TRBJ1-3; D is undetermined. The V gene lost 5 bases and the J gene lost 2 bases, with 4 bases spanning the gap. The CDR3 is made up of 12 amino acids. The V gene's germline CDR1 is SGHVS and CDR2 FQNEAQ. The CDR3 nucleotides read TGTGCCAGCAGCCTACCTGGAAACACCATATATTTT. This translates into CASSLPGNTIYF. Drawing the rest from reference TRBV7-8 and TRBJ1-3, the complete variable domain is GAGVSQSPRYKVAKRGQDVALRCDPISGHVSLFWYQQALGQGPEFLTYFQNEAQLDKSGLPSDRFFAERPEGSVSTLKIQRTQQEDSAVYLCASSLPGNTIYFGEGSWLTVV.

The chain combines TRBV19 with TRBJ1-4; D is perhaps TRBD1 (6 bases). Per the germline V gene, CDR1 is LNHDA and CDR2 is SQIVND (reference sequence). The CDR3 extends over 14 amino acids. V was cut by 6 bases and J by 8 bases, with 16 bases left in between. CDR3: CASSHTGIQEKLFF. Here the CDR3 DNA reads TGTGCCAGTAGCCACACAGGGATACAAGAAAAACTGTTTTTT. Drawing the rest from reference TRBV19 and TRBJ1-4, the complete variable domain is DGGITQSPKYLFRKEGQNVTLSCEQNLNHDAMYWYRQDPGQGLRLIYYSQIVNDFQKGDIAEGYSVSREKKESFPLTVTSAQKNPTAFYLCASSHTGIQEKLFFGSGTQLSVL.